The clone carrying this T cell receptor beta chain is categorized as medium-sized (0.01 to 0.1%). This sample was included in a study of radiation and T cells in renal cell carcinoma. The germline V gene encodes CDR1 SEHNR and CDR2 FQNEAQ (reference sequence). The CDR3 sequence is 16 residues long. V lost 3 bases to trimming and J lost 4 bases, with 13 bases between them. Described treatment: 15 Gy SBRT to primary tumor, nephrectomy 4 weeks later. TCRdb's copy holds only in-frame clones and misses some; the assay was immunoSEQ multiplex PCR. This table holds roughly 23,000 clones, about half found once.

The material sequenced was tumor tissue, taken from a patient whose treatment included radiotherapy and nephrectomy. V and J are TRBV7-9 and TRBJ1-6, with a possible D match to TRBD1 (6 bases). The sequence was collected from a woman aged 45-65 years with renal cell carcinoma. DNA of the CDR3: TGTGCCAGCAGCTTCGACGGGACACCTTATAATTCACCCCTCCACTTT. Protein sequence: CASSFDGTPYNSPLHF.